This T cell receptor beta chain came from a study of shared clonotypes between healthy human individuals. Findings and limits, study-wide: A few donors had 5% to 6.5% of their naive CD4 clonotypes in common.

In regard to this clone: The antigen remains undetermined.

Naive CD4+ cells were CD45RA-selected; the remaining cells were memory. Genomic DNA from each subset was divided evenly over several immunoSEQ plates. Methods used by the authors: Filtering differed since immunoSEQ provided only junctions, with no quality scores. Data came from immunoSEQ multiplex PCR; TCRdb stores just in-frame clones and leaves some out. The V and J calls and the clone size are those of that table, but D and trimming were determined from the DNA. The repertoire has approximately 2.1 million clones, 85% to 95% of them found once; the top ten carry under 0.45%. The CDR3 is 15 residues long. The germline V gene has CDR1 SGHTA and CDR2 FQGNSA. The V end was cut by 5 bases, the J end by 5 bases, with 18 bases between.

The TCR was taken from a man younger than 35 in good health. Some clones in this sample may be carry-over from other donors' samples. The genes are TRBV7-2 and TRBJ2-5, with a tentative D call TRBD2 (6 bases). The sequencing input was naive CD4+ T cells from PBMCs. Specified subset: CD45RA+ positively selected. The CDR3 reads CASSQGGLGVETQYF. The CDR3 region has the DNA TGTGCCAGCAGCCAGGGAGGTCTTGGAGTTGAGACCCAGTACTTC.